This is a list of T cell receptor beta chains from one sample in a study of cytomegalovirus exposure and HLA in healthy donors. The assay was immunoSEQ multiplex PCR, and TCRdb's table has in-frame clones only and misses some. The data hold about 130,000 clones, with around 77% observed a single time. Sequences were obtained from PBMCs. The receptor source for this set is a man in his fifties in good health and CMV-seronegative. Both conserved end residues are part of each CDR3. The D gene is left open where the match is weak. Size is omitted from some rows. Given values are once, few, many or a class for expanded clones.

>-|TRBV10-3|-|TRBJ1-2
TGTGCCATTTGGGACACAAACTATGGCTACACCTTC
CAIWDTNYGYTF
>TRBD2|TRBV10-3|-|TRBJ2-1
TGTGCCATCAGTGAGGTTACTAGCGGGCAGACCTACAATGAGCAGTTCTTC
CAISEVTSGQTYNEQFF
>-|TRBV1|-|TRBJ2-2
TGCACCAGCAGCCATCTTTGGACAGGGGTAAAGGGGACCGGGGAGCTGTTTTTT
CTSSHLWTGVKGTGELFF
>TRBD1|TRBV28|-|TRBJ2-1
TGTGCCAGCGGACAGGGTCCGGTCTCCTACAATGAGCAGTTCTTC
CASGQGPVSYNEQFF
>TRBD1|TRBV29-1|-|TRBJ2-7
TGCAGCGTGCAGGACAGGAATGGAGGCGAGCAGTACTTC
CSVQDRNGGEQYF
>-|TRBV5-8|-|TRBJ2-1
TGTGCCAGCAGCTGGGGGACCGGGGGGACATACAATGAGCAGTTCTTC
CASSWGTGGTYNEQFF
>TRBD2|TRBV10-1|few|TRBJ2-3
TGCGCCAGCAGTGAAGTCGGGGGGGGGACAGATACGCAGTATTTT
CASSEVGGGTDTQYF
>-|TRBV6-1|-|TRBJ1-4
TGTGCCAGCAGTGAGAGGTATAATGAAAAACTGTTTTTT
CASSERYNEKLFF
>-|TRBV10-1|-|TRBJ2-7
TGCGCCAGCAGCCAGGACAGTTCTAGCTCCTACGAGCAGTACTTC
CASSQDSSSSYEQYF
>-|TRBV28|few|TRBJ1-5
TGTGCCAGCCTACTCACAGGGACCAGCAATCAGCCCCAGCATTTT
CASLLTGTSNQPQHF